Below are 2 T cell receptor beta chains sequenced from a single sample in a study of regulatory T cells in long-lasting Graves disease. Arm-PCR of CDR3 regions and iRepertoire HTBI primers were used to build TCR beta libraries. TCRdb re-derived calls from the multiplex PCR reads in MiXCR, one entry per CDR3 protein. The sample yields over 300,000 distinct CDR3 sequences, around 16% seen once. Documented time point: newly diagnosed GD, antithyroid drugs for less than 3 months. From PBMCs, RNA was extracted and then used to make the TCR library. Sequenced here: peripheral blood mononuclear cells (PBMCs), sampled at new diagnosis, from a patient treated with antithyroid drugs. Receptors were obtained from a female donor with Graves disease.

Ten or more counts support this clonotype. The chain links TRBV20-1 to TRBJ1-1, with D unresolved. The CDR3 runs 12 residues. Germline loops: CDR1 DFQATT, CDR2 SNEGSKA (reference sequence). V shed 6 bases and J shed 5 bases, with 13 bases lying between them. The CDR3 spells CSAPGSGTEAFF. For the CDR3, the DNA is TGCAGTGCCCCCGGGTCCGGTACTGAAGCTTTCTTT.

This chain uses TRBV9 with TRBJ2-2, with 10 bases identical to TRBD1. Looked up from germline, CDR1 is SGDLS and CDR2 is YYNGEE. This CDR3 spans 19 amino acids. J was trimmed by 4 bases and V by 1 base; bases with no gene match: 13. The CDR3 protein is CASSVISPFGTGVTGELFF. The DNA of the CDR3 is TGTGCCAGCAGCGTAATATCCCCTTTCGGGACAGGGGTCACCGGGGAGCTGTTTTTT.